This T cell receptor (beta chain) was documented in a study of blood T cells in healthy people across ages. A sample-barcoded 5' primer and a J-beta primer mix were used in a second PCR of roughly 7 to 11 cycles. TCRdb independently ran MiXCR on the 5' RACE reads; one entry per CDR3 protein. The repertoire has approximately 690,000 distinct CDR3 sequences, approximately 40% of them found once; the top ten carry around 32%. CDR3 length equals 16 residues. After removal of 3 bases from V and 3 bases from J, the junction contained 6 bases not matched to a gene. Germline lookup yields CDR1 SGHNT and CDR2 YYREEE (reference sequence).

The chain is built from TRBV5-4 and TRBJ2-5; 12 positions agree with TRBD2. The sequencing sample was made of blood. This clonotype was sampled from an elderly man in good health. CDR3 loop: CASSSSGRVPKETQYF. CDR3 in DNA: TGTGCCAGCAGCTCTAGCGGGAGGGTTCCCAAAGAGACCCAGTACTTC.